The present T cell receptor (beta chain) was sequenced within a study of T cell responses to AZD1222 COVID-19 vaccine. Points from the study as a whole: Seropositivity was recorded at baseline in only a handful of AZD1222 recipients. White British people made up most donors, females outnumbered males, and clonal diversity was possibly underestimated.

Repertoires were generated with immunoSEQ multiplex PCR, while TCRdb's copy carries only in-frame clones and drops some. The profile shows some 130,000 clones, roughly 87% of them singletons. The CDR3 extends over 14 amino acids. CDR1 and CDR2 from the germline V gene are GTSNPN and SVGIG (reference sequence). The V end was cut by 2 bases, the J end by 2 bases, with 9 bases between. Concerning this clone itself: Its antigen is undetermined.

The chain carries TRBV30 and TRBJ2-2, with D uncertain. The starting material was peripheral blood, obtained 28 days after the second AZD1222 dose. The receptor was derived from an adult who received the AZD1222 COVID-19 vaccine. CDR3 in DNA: TGTGCCTGGAGTTCCACGGTAAACACCGGGGAGCTGTTTTTT. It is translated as CAWSSTVNTGELFF.